This T cell receptor (beta chain) appears in the sequencing data of a study of T and B cells in COVID-19 patients. Multiplex PCR with BIOMED2 TRB-A/B primer pools amplified TRB rearrangements. From the multiplex PCR reads, TCRdb called clonotypes with MiXCR, one entry per CDR3 protein. The data hold 4,500 to 5,000 distinct CDR3 sequences, with approximately 33% observed a single time. A few counts support this clonotype. The CDR3 sequence is 13 residues long. V lost 1 base and J 5 bases, leaving 6 bases between the germline ends. TRB was amplified from around 250-500 ng of blood genomic DNA. This receptor was identified in a human donor who had recovered from COVID-19. What was sequenced was blood. J is TRBJ1-5 and V is TRBV12-3 or TRBV12-4, with D possibly TRBD1 on 5 matching bases. CDR3 in DNA: TGTGCCAGCAGTTTAGAACAGGATCAGCCCCAGCATTTT. This gives the protein CASSLEQDQPQHF.